What follows describes a single T cell receptor (beta chain). The entry originates in a study of blood T cell repertoires in COVID-19. In the study overall: Sources were T cells, B-cell-depleted T cells, or PBMCs; the material itself was cDNA or gDNA.

Germline V gene sequence: CDR1 LGHNT, CDR2 FRNRAP. V was pared by 5 bases and J by 13 bases, with 17 bases between. The CDR3 totals 12 residues. Per the original data handling: Estimated nucleated cell counts came from reference gene primer amplification. The data were produced by immunoSEQ multiplex PCR, yet TCRdb's version contains in-frame clones alone and is incomplete. Clone size and the V and J calls come from that table; the DNA yielded D and trimming. The sample carries some 48,000 clones, around 84% recorded once. The receptor was derived from a human donor in a cohort sampled during active COVID-19. The material sequenced was peripheral blood. This chain uses TRBV12-5 with TRBJ2-5, with D maybe TRBD1 (5 bases). The CDR3 loop is CASGKDSSPTYF. The CDR3 nucleotides read TGTGCTAGTGGTAAAGACAGCTCCCCCACGTACTTC.